This T cell receptor beta chain was identified in a study of T cell responses to AZD1222 COVID-19 vaccine. Germline-derived CDR1 and CDR2 are MNHEY and SMNVEV (reference sequence). J lost 7 bases, V lost 5 bases, and 10 bases had no gene match. The CDR3 length is 15 residues. Repertoires were generated with immunoSEQ multiplex PCR, while TCRdb's copy carries only in-frame clones and drops some. This sample has about 110,000 clones, with 80% to 90% found just once. The sample in question was peripheral blood, obtained 28 days after the second AZD1222 dose. This sequence was found in an adult who received the AZD1222 COVID-19 vaccine. The V and J genes are TRBV27 and TRBJ2-7; TRBD2 aligns across 11 bases. The CDR3 region is CASSGDSGRANEQYF. The CDR3 region has the DNA TGTGCCAGCAGTGGGGATAGCGGGAGGGCTAATGAGCAGTACTTC.